The 7 T cell receptor beta chains in this list originate from one sample, sequenced in a study of human T cells and chemical hapten exposure. TCRdb re-called the RACE reads with MiXCR, one entry per CDR3 protein. In the table there are 35,000 to 45,000 distinct CDR3 sequences, 9.5% to 10% of which are singletons. The time point is: patch test 2, 6 weeks after DPC sensitization. Treatment indicated: therapeutic diphenylcyclopropenone sensitization with weekly scalp DPC. Sequencing started from total RNA isolated from unfractionated whole blood. Sequences were derived from whole blood, sampled in connection with sensitization to the hapten diphenylcyclopropenone (DPC). These receptor sequences come from a woman aged 30 to 39 with alopecia areata. Some clones in this sample may be carry-over from other donors' samples.

This clonotype occurred a few times. V is TRBV7-2 and J is TRBJ2-1; either TRBD1 or TRBD2 may supply D (5 bases each). The CDR3 is 17 amino acids. The germline V gene encodes CDR1 SGHTA and CDR2 FQGNSA. The ends were cut back, 0 bases at V and 6 bases at J, with 18 bases in the middle. CDR3 loop: CASSLALWQLRGNEQFF. CDR3 in DNA: TGTGCCAGCAGCTTAGCCCTATGGCAGCTGAGGGGCAATGAGCAGTTCTTC.

The chain joins TRBV18 to TRBJ2-1; 12 nucleotides line up with TRBD2. The CDR3 is made up of 17 amino acids. J gave up 5 bases and V 0 bases, and 5 bases lay outside the gene matches. Germline V gives CDR1 KGHSH, CDR2 LQKENI. CDR3 sequence (DNA): TGTGCCAGCTCACCACCGTCTAGCGGGGGGGCTCACAATGAGCAGTTCTTC. Translated, it gives CASSPPSSGGAHNEQFF.

In its sample, this clonotype was seen a few times. The chain links TRBV29-1 to TRBJ2-3; maybe TRBD2 (6 bases). Trimming shortened V by 7 bases and J by 2 bases, and 16 bases separated the two germline ends. CDR1 and CDR2 from the germline V gene are SQVTM and ANQGSEA. The length of the CDR3 is 14 residues. In nucleotides, the CDR3 is TGCAGCGCCCGGAGGGTAGGGACCACAGATACGCAGTATTTT. Protein product: CSARRVGTTDTQYF.

The table lists this clonotype with many counts. The chain uses TRBV4-3 and TRBJ2-2; no reliable D call. Germline CDR1 LGHNA, CDR2 YSLEER. This CDR3 region has 12 residues. The germline V and J ends were trimmed by 1 base and 6 bases, with 3 bases remaining between them. CDR3 nucleotide sequence: TGCGCCAGCAGCCAAGTGTCCGGGGAGCTGTTTTTT. Amino acid sequence: CASSQVSGELFF.

The table lists this clonotype with a few counts. The chain uses TRBV11-2 and TRBJ2-1; D is unresolved. The CDR3 is 16 residues long. Germline V gene lookup returns CDR1 SGHAT and CDR2 FQNNGV. V was pared by 0 bases and J by 4 bases, with 13 bases between. The CDR3 DNA sequence: TGTGCCAGCAGCTTAGAGAGCCTAGATCCTTACAATGAGCAGTTCTTC. Translation gives CASSLESLDPYNEQFF.

This clonotype has just a few counts. The CDR3 sequence is CASSSQRTGQETQYF. CDR3 in DNA: TGTGCCAGCAGTTCCCAGAGGACAGGGCAAGAGACCCAGTACTTC. This chain joins TRBV12-3 or TRBV12-4 and TRBJ2-5, with 8 bases lining up with TRBD1. The junction had 6 bases not matched to a gene; V was cut back by 4 bases and J by 2 bases. The CDR3 spans 15 residues.

This clonotype has only a few counts. The chain has TRBV12-3 or TRBV12-4 and TRBJ1-1; 10 positions agree with TRBD1. This CDR3 region has 15 residues. V lost 8 bases, J lost 6 bases, and 12 bases stayed unmatched. In DNA form, the CDR3 reads TGTGCCAGCCGATTCCGACAGGGGGCGGGAGCTGAAGCTTTCTTT. Translation: CASRFRQGAGAEAFF.